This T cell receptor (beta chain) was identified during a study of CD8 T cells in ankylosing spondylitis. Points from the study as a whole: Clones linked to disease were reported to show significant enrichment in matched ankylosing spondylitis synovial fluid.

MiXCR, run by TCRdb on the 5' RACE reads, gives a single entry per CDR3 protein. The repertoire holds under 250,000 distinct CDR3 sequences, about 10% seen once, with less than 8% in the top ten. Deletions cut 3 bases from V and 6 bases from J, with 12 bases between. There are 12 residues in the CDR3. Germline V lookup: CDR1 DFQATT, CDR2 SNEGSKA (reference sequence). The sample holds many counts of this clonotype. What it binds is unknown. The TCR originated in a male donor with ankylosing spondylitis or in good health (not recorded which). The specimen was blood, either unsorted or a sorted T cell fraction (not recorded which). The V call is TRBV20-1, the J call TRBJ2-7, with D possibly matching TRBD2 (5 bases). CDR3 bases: TGCAGTGCTAGCCCTCTAGCAATCGAGCAGTACTTC. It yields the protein CSASPLAIEQYF.